The entry that follows covers one TCR beta chain sequence. The data derive from a study of blood T cell repertoires in COVID-19. Overall study context: Researchers got acute and convalescent COVID-19 samples from the United States, Italy and Spain. T cells, B-cell-depleted T cells, or PBMCs provided the cDNA or gDNA that served as material.

Trimming left V 0 bases short and J 4 bases short, with 14 bases between. The CDR3 has 16 residues. Per germline, CDR1 SGHNT and CDR2 YYREEE (reference sequence). How the authors handled the data: Reference gene primers were amplified, and this amplification served to estimate nucleated cell counts. Measured with immunoSEQ multiplex PCR; TCRdb has only the in-frame clones, and not every one. V, J and clone size are those of that table, while D and trimming were read from the DNA. The repertoire holds under 75,000 clones, with roughly 88% as singletons. Sequencing input: peripheral blood. The chain links TRBV5-4 to TRBJ1-3, with TRBD1 as a possible D gene (5 bases). The receptor comes from a woman of 80 years or more with active COVID-19. The CDR3 DNA reads as TGTGCCAGCAGCTTGGACAGGCCCGTAGGGGGAAACACCATATATTTT. Residues: CASSLDRPVGGNTIYF.